This is a list of T cell receptor beta chains from one sample in a study of blood T cell repertoires in COVID-19. The repertoire was sequenced with immunoSEQ multiplex PCR; TCRdb's copy has only in-frame clones and lacks some. The table records 470,000 or so clones, around 90% of them present only once. The sequenced sample consisted of PBMCs or T cells enriched from blood (not recorded which). The receptors come from a woman in her late teens or twenties with acute COVID-19. Each CDR3 is given with its conserved first and last residue. A D gene is named only where the DNA matches it firmly. Rows may omit the clone size; those that give it use once, few, many or a size class.

D	size	V	J	DNA	CDR3
.	.	TRBV12-5	TRBJ1-1	TGTGCTAGTCCCGAGCCGACAGGCAGAGTTGAAGCTTTCTTT	CASPEPTGRVEAFF
.	.	TRBV12-3/TRBV12-4	TRBJ2-7	TGTGCCAGCAGCAAAGGGGGGGTGGGCGAGCAGTACTTC	CASSKGGVGEQYF
TRBD1	.	TRBV4-1	TRBJ1-2	TGCGCCAGCAGCCAAGAAGGGACAGGGGGCGTTGGCTACACCTTC	CASSQEGTGGVGYTF
TRBD1	.	TRBV5-8	TRBJ2-2	TGTGCCAGCAGCCAGGACAGGGGTGGCGGGGAGCTGTTTTTT	CASSQDRGGGELFF
.	.	TRBV9	TRBJ2-1	TGTGCCAGCAGCGTAGGAGCCGAGCAGTTCTTC	CASSVGAEQFF
TRBD2	.	TRBV5-1	TRBJ2-7	TGCGCCAGCAGCTTGCACAATCCGGGACTAGCGGGAGCCTACGAGCAGTACTTC	CASSLHNPGLAGAYEQYF
.	.	TRBV28	TRBJ1-1	TGTGCCATCACAATGGGCGCTGAAGCTTTCTTT	CAITMGAEAFF
.	.	TRBV5-4	TRBJ1-2	TGTGCCAGCAGGATGTCAGGGCAGAACTATGGCTACACCTTC	CASRMSGQNYGYTF
.	few	TRBV14	TRBJ2-2	TGTGCCAGCAGCCGCCAGCGGGCGGGGGAGCTGTTTTTT	CASSRQRAGELFF
TRBD2	.	TRBV9	TRBJ2-2	TGTGCCAGCAGCGTAGATCCAGGACTAGCGGGAACCGGGGAGCTGTTTTTT	CASSVDPGLAGTGELFF
.	.	TRBV4-1	TRBJ2-1	TGCGCCAGCAGCCAACTCCGACAGAGCTCCTACAATGAGCAGTTCTTC	CASSQLRQSSYNEQFF
.	.	TRBV10-3	TRBJ1-1	TGTGCCATCAATGAAAGGGCGGGGGACTGGGCGGCTTTCTTT	CAINERAGDWAAFF
TRBD1	.	TRBV2	TRBJ2-7	TGTGCCAGCAGTGGTGACCGGGACAGGGCAAACTACGAGCAGTACTTC	CASSGDRDRANYEQYF
.	.	TRBV7-2	TRBJ1-4	TGTGCCAGCAGCCCGGGACTTTATAAACTGTTTTTT	CASSPGLYKLFF
.	.	TRBV7-3	TRBJ2-2	TGTGCCAGCAGCTTAACTTCTGCCGGGGAGCTGTTTTTT	CASSLTSAGELFF
.	.	TRBV6-5	TRBJ2-6	TGTGCCAGCAGGAAAACAGGGTCCAACGTCCTGACTTTC	CASRKTGSNVLTF